One and the same sample provided the 14 T cell receptor beta chains below, sequenced in a study of CXCR3-negative and CXCR3-positive naive CD8 T cells. The study made its TRB cDNA libraries by 5' RACE, adding UMI labels. TCRdb re-called the 5' RACE reads; every CDR3 protein appears as one record, without DNA. The sample has about 98,000 distinct CDR3 sequences. Study observations and caveats: Compared with CXCR3-negative naive cells, CXCR3-positive naive cells showed more hydrophobic TRB CDR3s.

What these receptors recognize is not known. Sequenced material: naive CXCR3+ CD8+ T cells from blood. As to subset: CD45RO-CCR7+CD27+CD95- naive CD8+ T cells expressing CXCR3 (TNR3+). The receptors shown here come from a human donor in good health. Some clones in this sample may be carry-over from other donors' samples.

The rearrangement uses TRBV14 and TRBJ1-2; no DNA is available, so the TRBD1 call from TCRdb remains unchecked. Germline V gives CDR1 SGHDN, CDR2 FVKESK. The CDR3 contains 13 residues. The CDR3 reads CASSPARGHGYTF. Based on the CDR3 plus reference TRBV14 and TRBJ1-2, the full variable domain is EAGVTQFPSHSVIEKGQTVTLRCDPISGHDNLYWYRRVMGKEIKFLLHFVKESKQDESGMPNNRFLAERTGGTYSTLKVQPAELEDSGVYFCASSPARGHGYTFGSGTRLTVV.

This sequence joins TRBV4-2 and TRBJ2-1; as DNA is missing, the TRBD2 call by TCRdb cannot be tested. Germline CDR1 is LGHNA and CDR2 is YNFKEQ. The CDR3 totals 15 residues. This CDR3 reads CASSDSARVYNEQFF.

This chain joins TRBV12-3 or TRBV12-4 and TRBJ2-7. This CDR3 is 14 amino acids long. The CDR3 region is CASSFYETQREQYF.

The chain joins TRBV28 to TRBJ2-7; TCRdb picks TRBD1, but there is no DNA to check that call. The germline V gene encodes CDR1 MDHEN and CDR2 SYDVKM. The length of the CDR3 is 12 residues. CDR3 sequence: CASSEGAYEQYF.

The genes are TRBV7-9 and TRBJ1-6; TCRdb returns TRBD1, unconfirmable since there is no DNA. The CDR3 spans 15 residues. From germline, CDR1 is SEHNR and CDR2 FQNEAQ (reference sequence). The CDR3 loop is CASSRTGTVNSPLHF. Full variable domain (outside the CDR3, taken from reference TRBV7-9 and TRBJ1-6): DTGVSQNPRHKITKRGQNVTFRCDPISEHNRLYWYRQTLGQGPEFLTYFQNEAQLEKSRLLSDRFSAERPKGSFSTLEIQRTEQGDSAMYLCASSRTGTVNSPLHFGNGTRLTVT.

This chain links TRBV11-2 with TRBJ2-5; absent DNA, TCRdb's TRBD2 call cannot be checked. The germline gives CDR1 SGHAT, CDR2 FQNNGV. The CDR3 consists of 14 residues. CDR3 loop: CASSVYSATETQYF. Together with reference TRBV11-2 and TRBJ2-5, the CDR3 gives the full variable domain: EAGVAQSPRYKIIEKRQSVAFWCNPISGHATLYWYQQILGQGPKLLIQFQNNGVVDDSQLPKDRFSAERLKGVDSTLKIQPAKLEDSAVYLCASSVYSATETQYFGPGTRLLVL.

The CDR3 region is CASSFDRDRDEQFF. The V and J genes are TRBV19 and TRBJ2-1; TCRdb proposes TRBD1, but this gene call is untestable without DNA. CDR1 is LNHDA, CDR2 SQIVND, per germline (reference sequence). The length of the CDR3 is 14 residues. Complete variable domain (other parts from reference TRBV19 and TRBJ2-1): DGGITQSPKYLFRKEGQNVTLSCEQNLNHDAMYWYRQDPGQGLRLIYYSQIVNDFQKGDIAEGYSVSREKKESFPLTVTSAQKNPTAFYLCASSFDRDRDEQFFGPGTRLTVL.

The J gene is TRBJ1-1, the V gene TRBV14. The V gene's germline CDR1 is SGHDN and CDR2 FVKESK. The CDR3 runs 16 residues. The CDR3 sequence is CASSQDPHPRITEAFF.

V gene TRBV27 combines with J gene TRBJ1-5; TCRdb calls TRBD1, which cannot be checked without DNA. CDR1 MNHEY and CDR2 SMNVEV come from the germline V gene (reference sequence). CDR3 length equals 15 residues. The CDR3 sequence is CASRTGIYSNQPQHF.

This rearrangement joins TRBV27 to TRBJ2-2; lacking DNA, the TRBD1 call made by TCRdb goes unchecked. Germline V gene sequence: CDR1 MNHEY, CDR2 SMNVEV (reference sequence). The CDR3 totals 14 residues. The CDR3 sequence: CATGGAGRPGELFF.

The chain couples TRBV6-2 or TRBV6-3 to TRBJ2-1; lacking DNA, the TRBD1 call made by TCRdb goes unchecked. CDR3 length: 15 amino acids. Germline V gene data show CDR1 as MNHEY and CDR2 as SVGEGT. The CDR3 is CASSYSQGAINEQFF.

The rearrangement uses TRBV5-5 and TRBJ2-3; TCRdb calls TRBD2, which cannot be checked without DNA. Germline V gene lookup returns CDR1 SGHKS and CDR2 YYEKEE (reference sequence). This CDR3 is 17 amino acids long. This CDR3 reads CASTPNERAFSTDTQYF. The whole variable domain, remainder taken from reference TRBV5-5 and TRBJ2-3, is DAGVTQSPTHLIKTRGQQVTLRCSPISGHKSVSWYQQVLGQGPQFIFQYYEKEERGRGNFPDRFSARQFPNYSSELNVNALLLGDSALYLCASTPNERAFSTDTQYFGPGTRLTVL.

The chain carries TRBV7-6 and TRBJ1-2; TCRdb reports TRBD1, a call that lacks DNA to check it against. Germline values: CDR1 SGHVS, CDR2 FNYEAQ. The CDR3 runs 14 residues. CDR3 protein: CASSLGRDMRGYTF. Variable domain in full (rest from reference TRBV7-6 and TRBJ1-2): GAGVSQSPRYKVTKRGQDVALRCDPISGHVSLYWYRQALGQGPEFLTYFNYEAQQDKSGLPNDRFSAERPEGSISTLTIQRTEQRDSAMYRCASSLGRDMRGYTFGSGTRLTVV.

The chain combines TRBV28 with TRBJ2-3; TCRdb selects TRBD1, and the lack of DNA leaves this call unchecked. There are 16 residues in the CDR3. Germline lookup yields CDR1 MDHEN and CDR2 SYDVKM. The CDR3 region is CASSLSGTGGVDTQYF.